The 22 T cell receptor beta chains reported below all come from one sample, sequenced in a study of blood T cell repertoires in COVID-19 (dated by TCRdb to 2020 to 2021). Library prep was done by the immunoSEQ multiplex PCR assay. TCRdb re-hosts the immuneACCESS table, in-frame sequences only. Its copies lack some clones; in the studies checked, an unresolved V gene accounts for under half of them, and the cause for the rest is not known. For this sample the table gives about 250,000 clones, of which 80% to 90% were detected only once. Of the sample, under 2.5% is held by the ten largest clones. Sequencing was performed on PBMCs or T cells enriched from blood (not recorded which). The receptors shown here come from a woman aged 18 to 35 who had recovered from COVID-19.

The gene calls are TRBV27 and TRBJ2-7, with TRBD1 identical over 9 bases. Germline CDR1 is MNHEY and CDR2 is SMNVEV (reference sequence). The CDR3 length is 15 residues. V trimming: 5 bases; J trimming: 3 bases; junction bases outside the gene matches: 8. This CDR3 reads CASSTAGTGFYEQYF. The DNA of the CDR3 is TGTGCCAGCAGTACTGCCGGGACAGGGTTCTACGAGCAGTACTTC.

V usage is TRBV11-2 and J usage is TRBJ1-4; D gene unclear. The CDR3 loop spans 18 amino acids. Germline CDR1 SGHAT, CDR2 FQNNGV. V lost 1 base, J lost 0 bases, and 15 bases lay in between. The CDR3 bases are TGTGCCAGCAGCTTAGTGTCTCGGGGAAGAGCAACTAATGAAAAACTGTTTTTT. Protein product: CASSLVSRGRATNEKLFF.

The count of this clone is one. This chain joins TRBV5-1 and TRBJ1-2, with 8 bases lining up with TRBD1. Unmatched junction bases numbered 10, after V lost 4 bases and J lost 8 bases. The CDR3 sequence is 14 residues long. CDR1 is SGHRS, CDR2 YFSETQ, per germline. The CDR3 DNA reads TGCGCCAGCAGCCCCCGGACAGGGCAAGGCGGCTACACCTTC. It is translated as CASSPRTGQGGYTF.

The V call is TRBV27, the J call TRBJ1-1, with unresolved D. Trimming removed 2 bases at V and 4 bases at J, with 11 bases between. Per germline, CDR1 MNHEY and CDR2 SMNVEV (reference sequence). The CDR3 runs to 14 residues. Here the CDR3 DNA reads TGTGCCAGCAGTTTAAGCGTCGGCCCCACTGAAGCTTTCTTT. Translating gives CASSLSVGPTEAFF.

This clone has just one count. The chain uses TRBV5-4 and TRBJ1-1; TRBD1 might be the D (6 bases). V was clipped by 0 bases and J by 5 bases, with 17 bases between them. This CDR3 comprises 16 residues. Germline V gene data show CDR1 as SGHNT and CDR2 as YYREEE (reference sequence). The CDR3, as DNA: TGTGCCAGCAGCTTGGGCCCCATTGGGGGCGAGACTGAAGCTTTCTTT. This encodes CASSLGPIGGETEAFF.

V gene TRBV28 combines with J gene TRBJ1-2; TRBD1 matches at 7 bases. This CDR3 spans 13 amino acids. The ends lost 6 bases at V and 2 bases at J; junction bases unmatched: 3. Germline lookup yields CDR1 MDHEN and CDR2 SYDVKM. The CDR3 nucleotides read TGTGCCAGCAGCCAACAGGGGAACTATGGCTACACCTTC. This encodes CASSQQGNYGYTF.

This chain links TRBV9 with TRBJ2-5; 9 bases map to TRBD1. The CDR3 has 13 amino acids. Germline CDR1 reads SGDLS; CDR2 reads YYNGEE. After removal of 4 bases from V and 5 bases from J, the junction contained 3 bases not matched to a gene. CDR3 amino acids: CASSPGTGETQYF. The DNA of the CDR3 is TGTGCCAGCAGCCCCGGGACAGGGGAGACCCAGTACTTC.

This clone appeared a few times. CDR3 coding DNA: TGTGCCTGGAGTGTAGGGGGTTCTAAGACCCAGTACTTC. Its protein is CAWSVGGSKTQYF. The V gene is TRBV30, the J gene TRBJ2-5; D is possibly TRBD1 (6 bases). This CDR3 contains 13 residues. Germline CDR1 and CDR2: GTSNPN and SVGIG (reference sequence). V shed 0 bases and J shed 6 bases, with 11 bases lying between them.

This clone was found once. J is TRBJ2-1 and V is TRBV3-1 (or the pseudogene TRBV3-2), with 11 bases aligning to TRBD2. J was trimmed by 9 bases and V by 0 bases; bases with no gene match: 10. CDR3 length equals 17 residues. Germline CDR1 and CDR2: LGHDT and YNNKEL (reference sequence). CDR3 protein: CASSQEIVAGGPGEQFF. CDR3 nucleotide sequence: TGTGCCAGCAGCCAAGAGATCGTAGCGGGGGGGCCCGGTGAGCAGTTCTTC.

This chain connects TRBV27 to TRBJ1-1; 9 bases agree with TRBD1. Germline lookup yields CDR1 MNHEY and CDR2 SMNVEV (reference sequence). The J segment lost 8 bases and the V segment lost 6 bases, leaving 7 bases of the junction unmatched. This CDR3 contains 13 residues. The CDR3 loop is CASRAGTGREAFF. The CDR3 bases are TGTGCCAGCAGGGCCGGGACAGGGAGAGAAGCTTTCTTT.

A single count supports this clone. V is TRBV11-2 and J is TRBJ1-5; 7 positions match TRBD1. The CDR3 contains 16 residues. The germline gives CDR1 SGHAT, CDR2 FQNNGV. Trimming at V came to 5 bases and at J to 3 bases, leaving 10 bases not matched to a gene. The CDR3 sequence is CASSGDSRLLNQPQHF. The DNA of the CDR3 is TGTGCCAGCAGCGGGGACAGCCGACTTCTCAATCAGCCCCAGCATTTT.

This clone occurred once. The chain couples TRBV5-1 to TRBJ2-3, with TRBD2 identical over 13 bases. Germline V gives CDR1 SGHRS, CDR2 YFSETQ. The CDR3 totals 20 residues. With 2 bases clipped from V and 0 bases from J, the junction kept 12 bases outside the gene matches. In nucleotides, the CDR3 is TGCGCCAGCAGCTTCACTCAGACTAGCGGGGGGCCTACTAGCACAGATACGCAGTATTTT. This translates into CASSFTQTSGGPTSTDTQYF.

The rearrangement joins TRBV5-5 to TRBJ1-2; 10 nucleotides align to TRBD1. This CDR3 contains 15 residues. With 4 bases clipped from V and 6 bases from J, the junction kept 9 bases outside the gene matches. In germline, CDR1 is SGHKS, CDR2 YYEKEE (reference sequence). The CDR3: CASSPGQGREDGYTF. In DNA form, the CDR3 reads TGTGCCAGCAGCCCGGGACAGGGGAGGGAGGATGGCTACACCTTC.

The rearrangement links TRBV7-2 to TRBJ1-2; 7 positions match TRBD1. CDR3 length: 14 amino acids. J was trimmed by 5 bases and V by 3 bases; bases with no gene match: 6. Germline assignment: CDR1 SGHTA and CDR2 FQGNSA. This chain's CDR3 is CASSFAGGKYGYTF. The CDR3 DNA follows: TGTGCCAGCAGCTTTGCAGGGGGTAAATATGGCTACACCTTC.

This chain uses TRBV28 with TRBJ2-2; possibly TRBD1 for D (5 bases). Trimming stripped 6 bases from V and 4 bases from J, with 12 bases between. The CDR3 length is 14 residues. Germline CDR1 reads MDHEN; CDR2 reads SYDVKM. This CDR3 reads CASRPTGSTGELFF. The CDR3 nucleotides are TGTGCCAGCAGGCCTACAGGTTCCACCGGGGAGCTGTTTTTT.

This chain connects TRBV12-3 or TRBV12-4 to TRBJ1-2; D not resolved. V was trimmed by 6 bases and J by 4 bases, leaving 12 bases between them. CDR3 length: 13 residues. CDR3 amino acids: CASRIGVGYGYTF. The DNA of the CDR3 is TGTGCCAGCAGGATCGGGGTGGGCTATGGCTACACCTTC.

The chain is built from TRBV7-3 and TRBJ2-1; the D gene is possibly TRBD2 (5 bases). V was trimmed by 5 bases and J by 8 bases, leaving 13 bases between them. The CDR3 consists of 13 residues. Germline V gene data show CDR1 as SGHTA and CDR2 as FQGTGA. CDR3 nucleotides: TGTGCCAGCAGCCTACTACTAGATGATGAGCAGTTCTTC. This codes for CASSLLLDDEQFF.

This chain links TRBV29-1 with TRBJ2-7; D is possibly TRBD1 (6 bases). CDR3 size: 12 residues. The V gene's germline CDR1 is SQVTM and CDR2 ANQGSEA. Deletions cut 6 bases from V and 1 base from J, with 10 bases between. DNA of the CDR3: TGCAGCGTCCGACAGGAATCCTACGAGCAGTACTTC. This translates into CSVRQESYEQYF.

V gene TRBV24-1 combines with J gene TRBJ1-2; D possibly corresponds to TRBD1 (6 bases). The CDR3 extends over 14 amino acids. Germline assignment: CDR1 KGHDR and CDR2 SFDVKD. Trimming removed 1 base from V and 6 bases from J, with 11 bases in between. The CDR3 nucleotides are TGTGCCACCAGTGATTTTAGGGGGACCCATGGCTACACCTTC. This translates into CATSDFRGTHGYTF.

The CDR3 region is CASSYLGGSGDYEQYF. The CDR3 DNA follows: TGTGCCAGCAGTTACCTGGGGGGTAGCGGGGACTACGAGCAGTACTTC. This chain connects TRBV6-5 to TRBJ2-7, with 8 bases aligning to TRBD2. The germline gives CDR1 MNHEY, CDR2 SVGAGI. CDR3 length: 16 residues. The V and J ends lost 2 bases and 3 bases, in that order; junction bases with no gene match: 9.

The chain couples TRBV7-9 to TRBJ1-5; D not resolved. V lost 3 bases to trimming and J lost 3 bases, with 9 bases between them. From germline, CDR1 is SEHNR and CDR2 FQNEAQ (reference sequence). CDR3 length: 14 residues. The DNA of the CDR3 is TGTGCCAGCAGCTTGAGCGGTACCAATCAGCCCCAGCATTTT. It translates to CASSLSGTNQPQHF.

The rearrangement joins TRBV11-2 to TRBJ1-2; 10 positions match TRBD1. J gave up 6 bases and V 1 base, and 5 bases lay outside the gene matches. Germline V lookup: CDR1 SGHAT, CDR2 FQNNGV. This CDR3 is built from 15 residues. The CDR3 sequence is CASSLVLGTGDGYTF. The CDR3 DNA sequence: TGTGCCAGCAGCTTAGTTTTAGGGACAGGGGATGGCTACACCTTC. Using reference TRBV11-2 and TRBJ1-2 for the parts outside the CDR3, the full variable domain is EAGVAQSPRYKIIEKRQSVAFWCNPISGHATLYWYQQILGQGPKLLIQFQNNGVVDDSQLPKDRFSAERLKGVDSTLKIQPAKLEDSAVYLCASSLVLGTGDGYTFGSGTRLTVV.